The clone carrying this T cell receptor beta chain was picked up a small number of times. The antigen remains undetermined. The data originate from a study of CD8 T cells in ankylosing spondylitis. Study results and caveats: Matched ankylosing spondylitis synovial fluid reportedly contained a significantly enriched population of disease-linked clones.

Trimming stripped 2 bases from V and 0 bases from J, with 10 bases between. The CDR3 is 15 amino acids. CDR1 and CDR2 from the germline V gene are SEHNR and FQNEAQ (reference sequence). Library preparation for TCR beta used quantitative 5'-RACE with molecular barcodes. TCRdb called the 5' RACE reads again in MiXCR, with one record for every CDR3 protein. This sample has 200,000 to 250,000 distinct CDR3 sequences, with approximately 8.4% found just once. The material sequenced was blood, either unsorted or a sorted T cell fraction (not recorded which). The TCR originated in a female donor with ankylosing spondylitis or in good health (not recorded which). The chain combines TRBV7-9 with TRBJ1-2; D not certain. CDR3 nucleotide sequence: TGTGCCAGCAGCTTATTGTCAGGAGCTAACTATGGCTACACCTTC. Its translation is CASSLLSGANYGYTF.